The source of this T cell receptor (beta chain) is a study of neoadjuvant anti-PD-1 for oral cavity cancer. The CDR3 contains 14 residues. The V end lost 3 bases, the J end lost 7 bases, and 16 bases lay between the germline ends. CDR1 is MNHEY and CDR2 is SMNVEV in the germline V gene (reference sequence). These oral cavity squamous cell carcinomas were HPV-negative and locally advanced. Six replicates per PBMC sample, mostly from around 460 ng of genomic DNA. The protocol was immunoSEQ multiplex PCR, while the TCRdb copy is restricted to in-frame clones and leaves out a portion. The sample contains over 7,000 clones, about 80% of which appear only once.

The sample here was PBMCs, taken before nivolumab (anti-PD-1) treatment. The gene calls are TRBV27 and TRBJ2-7; perhaps D is TRBD1 or TRBD2 (6 bases each). This receptor was identified in a person aged 35-79 years with oral cavity squamous cell carcinoma. The CDR3 DNA sequence: TGTGCCAGCAGTTTTTTGGGGGGCGAACGGGAGCAGTACTTC. This translates into CASSFLGGEREQYF.